These 9 T cell receptor beta chains share one sample of origin, sequenced in a study of monozygotic twins with inflammatory bowel disease. Following a re-call of the 5' RACE reads, TCRdb has one entry per CDR3 protein and lacks DNA. Recorded here are around 450,000 distinct CDR3 sequences; the top ten clones represent 2% to 3%. Specimen: blood. Receptor source: a human donor with ulcerative colitis or Crohn's disease, or a healthy co-twin of an affected twin (not recorded which).

The V gene is TRBV7-2, the J gene TRBJ1-6. This CDR3 is built from 14 residues. Germline values: CDR1 SGHTA, CDR2 FQGNSA. The CDR3 reads CASSLLAKGSPLHF. Looking up the rest from reference TRBV7-2 and TRBJ1-6 gives the full variable domain: GAGVSQSPSNKVTEKGKDVELRCDPISGHTALYWYRQSLGQGLEFLIYFQGNSAPDKSGLPSDRFSAERTGGSVSTLTIQRTQQEDSAVYLCASSLLAKGSPLHFGNGTRLTVT.

The chain carries TRBV10-3 and TRBJ1-2. This CDR3 spans 13 amino acids. Germline lookup yields CDR1 ENHRY and CDR2 SYGVKD. The CDR3 loop is CAISEGTTYGYTF.

The V call is TRBV11-3, the J call TRBJ2-1; TCRdb outputs TRBD1, but without DNA this stays unchecked. This CDR3 region has 14 residues. Germline values: CDR1 SGHNT, CDR2 YENEEA. CDR3 loop: CASSPGGAPNEQFF.

The rearrangement joins TRBV7-2 to TRBJ2-1; the D call of TRBD2 rests on TCRdb alone, since no DNA is present to check it. CDR1 SGHTA and CDR2 FQGNSA come from the germline V gene. The CDR3 is 14 residues long. CDR3 region: CASSLSGLGREQFF.

The chain joins TRBV20-1 to TRBJ1-2. The CDR3 has 12 amino acids. In germline, CDR1 is DFQATT, CDR2 SNEGSKA (reference sequence). The CDR3 protein is CSARVGGYGYTF.

The V and J genes are TRBV5-1 and TRBJ2-7. This CDR3 comprises 12 residues. CDR1 is SGHRS, CDR2 YFSETQ, per germline. Here the CDR3 reads CASSLFGDEQYF.

CDR3 amino acids: CSARGVTGKETQYF. The chain is built from TRBV20-1 and TRBJ2-5; absent DNA, TCRdb's TRBD1 call cannot be checked. Germline V gives CDR1 DFQATT, CDR2 SNEGSKA (reference sequence). The CDR3 length is 14 residues.

The chain has TRBV6-5 and TRBJ2-2. The CDR3 consists of 15 residues. From germline, CDR1 is MNHEY and CDR2 SVGAGI. CDR3 protein: CASTLAATNTGELFF.

This chain links TRBV7-3 with TRBJ1-4. The CDR3 is made up of 12 amino acids. CDR1 SGHTA and CDR2 FQGTGA come from the germline V gene. The CDR3 is CASSHPMGKLFF.